A single sample is the source of the 9 T cell receptor beta chains below, sequenced in a study of cytomegalovirus exposure and HLA in healthy donors. A multiplex PCR was run with 60 Vbeta primers and 13 Jbeta primers. The data were produced by immunoSEQ multiplex PCR, yet TCRdb's version contains in-frame clones alone and is incomplete. The sample yields about 110,000 clones, around three quarters seen once. Sequenced input: PBMCs. The receptors derive from a woman in her late teens or twenties in good health and CMV-seropositive.

The CDR3 here is CASSAGLGKETQYF. CDR3 nucleotides: TGTGCCAGCAGTGCTGGCCTAGGCAAAGAGACCCAGTACTTC. The chain couples TRBV2 to TRBJ2-5; the D is unclear. Trimming took off 4 bases at V and 3 bases at J, with 12 bases between the two ends. Germline V gene lookup returns CDR1 SNHLY and CDR2 FYNNEI. The CDR3 length is 14 residues.

The J gene is TRBJ1-5, the V gene TRBV18; unclear D gene. Trimming stripped 6 bases from V and 9 bases from J, with 12 bases between. Germline CDR1 is KGHSH and CDR2 is LQKENI. The CDR3 is 12 residues long. Written as DNA, the CDR3 is TGTGCCAGCTCCCTTGAGTCCCGGCCCCAGCATTTT. Translating it yields CASSLESRPQHF. Drawing the rest from reference TRBV18 and TRBJ1-5, the complete variable domain is NAGVMQNPRHLVRRRGQEARLRCSPMKGHSHVYWYRQLPEEGLKFMVYLQKENIIDESGMPKERFSAEFPKEGPSILRIQQVVRGDSAAYFCASSLESRPQHFGDGTRLSIL.

This clone showed up just a few times. This rearrangement joins TRBV27 to TRBJ2-4; D ambiguous. V gave up 2 bases and J gave up 0 bases, with 2 bases separating them. The CDR3 runs 13 residues. Looked up from germline, CDR1 is MNHEY and CDR2 is SMNVEV (reference sequence). This CDR3 is CASSLLAKNIQYF. As DNA, the CDR3 is TGTGCCAGCAGTTTACTAGCCAAAAACATTCAGTACTTC.

Remarks on this clone: This likely comes from a read error, as the CDR3 has no conserved phenylalanine or tryptophan at its end. The chain recombines TRBV30 with TRBJ1-1; D not certain. Trimming pared 4 bases from V and 9 bases from J, leaving 12 bases between. This CDR3 region has 11 residues. Germline V lookup: CDR1 GTSNPN, CDR2 SVGIG (reference sequence). Here the CDR3 reads CAWTSPIKAFL. In DNA form, the CDR3 reads TGTGCCTGGACCTCCCCCATAAAAGCTTTCTTG.

The chain recombines TRBV15 with TRBJ2-7; TRBD1 might be the D (6 bases). Trimming took 5 bases from V and 2 from J, leaving 13 bases between them. Germline V gene lookup returns CDR1 LNHNV and CDR2 YYDKDF (reference sequence). The CDR3 covers 14 residues. For the CDR3, the DNA is TGTGCCACCAGCCGGCGAGACAGGCCCTACGAGCAGTACTTC. This sequence encodes CATSRRDRPYEQYF. Using reference TRBV15 and TRBJ2-7 for the parts outside the CDR3, the full variable domain is DAMVIQNPRYQVTQFGKPVTLSCSQTLNHNVMYWYQQKSSQAPKLLFHYYDKDFNNEADTPDNFQSRRPNTSFCFLDIRSPGLGDTAMYLCATSRRDRPYEQYFGPGTRLTVT.

V and J are TRBV6-6 and TRBJ2-7; 12 bases agree with TRBD2. V trimming: 6 bases; J trimming: 7 bases; junction bases outside the gene matches: 10. The CDR3 contains 15 residues. In germline, CDR1 is MNHNY, CDR2 SVGAGI (reference sequence). Written as DNA, the CDR3 is TGTGCCAGCAGACCGCCACTAGCGGGAGGAGAGGAGCAGTACTTC. Its translation is CASRPPLAGGEEQYF.

The CDR3 loop reads CASRFYFDRFGFISNQPQHF. Here the CDR3 DNA reads TGTGCCAGCAGGTTCTATTTCGACAGGTTTGGGTTTATTAGCAATCAGCCCCAGCATTTT. This rearrangement joins TRBV28 to TRBJ1-5; TRBD1 might be the D (6 bases). This CDR3 has 20 amino acids. From germline, CDR1 is MDHEN and CDR2 SYDVKM. With 6 bases removed from V and 0 bases from J, the gap between germline ends came to 27 bases.

This clone was observed a few times. The gene calls are TRBV30 and TRBJ1-4; 9 bases line up with TRBD1. The V and J ends lost 4 bases and 3 bases, in that order; junction bases with no gene match: 0. The CDR3 spans 13 residues. Per germline, CDR1 GTSNPN and CDR2 SVGIG (reference sequence). The CDR3 reads CAWNRGPNEKLFF. The DNA for the CDR3 is TGTGCCTGGAACAGGGGGCCTAATGAAAAACTGTTTTTT. Full variable domain (remainder filled in from reference TRBV30 and TRBJ1-4): SQTIHQWPATLVQPVGSPLSLECTVEGTSNPNLYWYRQAAGRGLQLLFYSVGIGQISSEVPQNLSASRPQDRQFILSSKKLLLSDSGFYLCAWNRGPNEKLFFGSGTQLSVL.

The chain joins TRBV2 to TRBJ2-2; TRBD2 agrees at 10 bases. The length of the CDR3 is 13 residues. From germline, CDR1 is SNHLY and CDR2 FYNNEI. Trimming cost V 11 bases and J 7 bases; bases outside gene matches: 7. The CDR3 here is CAGAGGPIGELFF. CDR3 DNA: TGTGCCGGAGCGGGAGGGCCTATCGGGGAGCTGTTTTTT.